The 8 T cell receptor beta chains reported below all come from one sample, sequenced in a study of blood T cell repertoires in COVID-19. Only in-frame clones appear in the TCRdb table, and some are missing; sequencing was by immunoSEQ multiplex PCR. Of about 320,000 clones listed, about 85% were seen once; the top ten hold around 5.9%. Sequences were obtained from PBMCs or T cells enriched from blood (not recorded which). These receptors originate from a woman in her 30s who had recovered from COVID-19.

The rearrangement links TRBV3-1 (or the pseudogene TRBV3-2) to TRBJ2-3, with a weak D call TRBD1 (5 bases). The CDR3 runs to 18 residues. V lost 0 bases to trimming and J lost 4 bases, with 20 bases between them. Per germline, CDR1 LGHDT and CDR2 YNNKEL (reference sequence). This CDR3 reads CASSQEKGLGRDSDTQYF. For the CDR3, the DNA is TGTGCCAGCAGCCAAGAAAAGGGGCTGGGTAGGGATTCAGATACGCAGTATTTT.

The chain recombines TRBV3-1 (or the pseudogene TRBV3-2) with TRBJ1-3, with D tentatively TRBD1 (6 bases). This CDR3 contains 14 residues. Per the germline V gene, CDR1 is LGHDT and CDR2 is YNNKEL (reference sequence). V gave up 2 bases and J gave up 4 bases, with 9 bases separating them. The CDR3 DNA is TGTGCCAGCAGCCAACACAGGGACGGAAACACCATATATTTT. Translation gives CASSQHRDGNTIYF.

The gene calls are TRBV5-1 and TRBJ2-5, with 12 bases lining up with TRBD2. V lost 2 bases, J lost 1 base, and 12 bases stayed unmatched. Germline V gene lookup returns CDR1 SGHRS and CDR2 YFSETQ. The CDR3 has 19 residues. CDR3 bases: TGCGCCAGCAGCTTACAACTAGCGGGGGGCCGTGGGGCCCAAGAGACCCAGTACTTC. Residues: CASSLQLAGGRGAQETQYF.

As DNA, the CDR3 is TGTGCCAGCAGCAAAGAGGGGGGGTTTGGCTCACCCCTCCACTTT. Residues: CASSKEGGFGSPLHF. The chain combines TRBV21-1 with TRBJ1-6. TRBV21-1 corresponds to a pseudogene. The CDR3 consists of 15 residues.

This rearrangement joins TRBV6-5 to TRBJ2-5; a weak D match, TRBD1 (5 bases). The CDR3 is 14 amino acids. Trimming pared 0 bases from V and 9 bases from J, leaving 14 bases between. Germline assignment: CDR1 MNHEY and CDR2 SVGAGI. The CDR3 DNA reads TGTGCCAGCAGTTACTCGGGCGCGGTCAGGGCCCAGTACTTC. This encodes CASSYSGAVRAQYF.

CDR3 loop: CASSFRGFNQPQHF. The CDR3 nucleotides are TGTGCCAGCAGTTTTAGGGGATTTAATCAGCCCCAGCATTTT. This chain joins TRBV27 and TRBJ1-5, with D maybe TRBD1 (5 bases). V shed 3 bases and J shed 4 bases, with 10 bases lying between them. Germline CDR1 MNHEY, CDR2 SMNVEV (reference sequence). There are 14 residues in the CDR3.

CDR3 in amino acids: CAWSRPGQGTNSPLHF. CDR3 coding DNA: TGTGCCTGGAGTAGGCCGGGACAGGGGACCAATTCACCCCTCCACTTT. V and J are TRBV30 and TRBJ1-6, with 10 bases matching TRBD1. V lost 2 bases and J lost 7; bases outside the gene matches: 8. Germline CDR1 reads GTSNPN; CDR2 reads SVGIG (reference sequence). The CDR3 runs to 16 residues.

This clone was seen only a few times. This chain connects TRBV30 to TRBJ1-1, with 11 bases aligning to TRBD1. Germline CDR1 GTSNPN, CDR2 SVGIG (reference sequence). The V and J ends lost 7 bases and 9 bases, in that order; junction bases with no gene match: 10. CDR3 length: 13 amino acids. The CDR3 loop is CASLNRDRGKAFF. CDR3 DNA: TGTGCCTCCTTAAACCGGGACAGGGGGAAAGCTTTCTTT. Together with reference TRBV30 and TRBJ1-1, the CDR3 gives the full variable domain: SQTIHQWPATLVQPVGSPLSLECTVEGTSNPNLYWYRQAAGRGLQLLFYSVGIGQISSEVPQNLSASRPQDRQFILSSKKLLLSDSGFYLCASLNRDRGKAFFGQGTRLTVV.